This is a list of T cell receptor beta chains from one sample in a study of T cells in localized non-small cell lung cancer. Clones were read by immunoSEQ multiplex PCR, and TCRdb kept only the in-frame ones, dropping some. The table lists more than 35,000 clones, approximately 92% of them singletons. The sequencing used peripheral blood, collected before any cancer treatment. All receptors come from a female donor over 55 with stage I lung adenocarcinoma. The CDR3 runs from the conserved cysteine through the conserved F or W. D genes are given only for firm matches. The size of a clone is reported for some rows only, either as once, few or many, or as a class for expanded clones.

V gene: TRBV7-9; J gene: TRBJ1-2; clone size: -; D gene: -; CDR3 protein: CASTLLRNQASYGYTF; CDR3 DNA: TGTGCCAGCACCCTGCTTAGGAACCAAGCTAGCTATGGCTACACCTTC
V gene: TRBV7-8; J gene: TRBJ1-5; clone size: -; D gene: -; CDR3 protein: CASSKRDLSNQPQHF; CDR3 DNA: TGTGCCAGCAGCAAAAGGGACCTTAGCAATCAGCCCCAGCATTTT
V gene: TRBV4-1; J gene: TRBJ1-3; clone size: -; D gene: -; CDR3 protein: CASSRLPDGGSGNTIYF; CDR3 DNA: TGCGCCAGCAGCCGCTTACCAGACGGGGGCTCTGGAAACACCATATATTTT
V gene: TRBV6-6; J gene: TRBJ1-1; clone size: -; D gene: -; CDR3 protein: CASQEVGEAFF; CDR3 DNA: TGTGCCAGCCAAGAGGTCGGTGAAGCTTTCTTT
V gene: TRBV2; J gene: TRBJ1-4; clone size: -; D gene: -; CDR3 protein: CASSDAGVGANEKLFF; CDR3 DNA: TGTGCCAGCAGTGACGCAGGGGTCGGAGCTAATGAAAAACTGTTTTTT
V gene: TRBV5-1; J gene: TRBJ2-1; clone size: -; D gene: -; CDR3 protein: CASSNYAGFGEQFF; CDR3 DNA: TGCGCCAGCAGCAACTACGCGGGGTTTGGTGAGCAGTTCTTC
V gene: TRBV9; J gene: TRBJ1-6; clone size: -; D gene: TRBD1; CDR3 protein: CASSVETGYPSYNSPLHF; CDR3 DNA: TGTGCCAGCAGCGTAGAGACAGGGTATCCCTCCTATAATTCACCCCTCCACTTT
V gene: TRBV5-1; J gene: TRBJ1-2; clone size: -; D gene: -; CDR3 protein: CASTLDSPSPYGYTF; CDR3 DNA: TGCGCCAGCACCCTGGACAGCCCCTCCCCCTATGGCTACACCTTC
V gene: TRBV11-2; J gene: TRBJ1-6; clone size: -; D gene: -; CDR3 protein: CASSLSGTANSPLHF; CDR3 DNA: TGTGCCAGCAGCTTATCCGGGACGGCCAATTCACCCCTCCACTTT
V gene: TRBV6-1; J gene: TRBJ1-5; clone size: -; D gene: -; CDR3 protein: CASMVGFQPQHF; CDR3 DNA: TGTGCCAGCATGGTAGGGTTTCAGCCCCAGCATTTT
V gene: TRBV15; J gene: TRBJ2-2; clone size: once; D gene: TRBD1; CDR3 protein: CATSRVLRTGGAGELFF; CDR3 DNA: TGTGCCACCAGCAGAGTCCTAAGGACAGGCGGCGCCGGGGAGCTGTTTTTT
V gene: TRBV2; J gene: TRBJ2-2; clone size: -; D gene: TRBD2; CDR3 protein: CASSVSLAGTGELFF; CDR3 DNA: TGTGCCAGCAGTGTTTCACTAGCGGGGACCGGGGAGCTGTTTTTT
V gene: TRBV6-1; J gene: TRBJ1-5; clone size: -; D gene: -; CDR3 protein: CASSELAGEHF; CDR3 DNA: TGTGCCAGCAGTGAGCTCGCAGGGGAGCATTTT
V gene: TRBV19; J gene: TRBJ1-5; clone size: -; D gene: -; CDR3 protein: CASSTTFGNAYQPQHF; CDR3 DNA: TGTGCCAGTAGTACCACCTTCGGGAATGCATATCAGCCCCAGCATTTT
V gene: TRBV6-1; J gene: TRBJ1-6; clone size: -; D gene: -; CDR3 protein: CASSELGGLLVNSPLHF; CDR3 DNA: TGTGCCAGCAGTGAATTGGGGGGTCTCCTTGTTAATTCACCCCTCCACTTT
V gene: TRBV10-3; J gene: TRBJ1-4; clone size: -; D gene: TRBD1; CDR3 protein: CAISEGQGGVGEKLFF; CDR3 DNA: TGTGCCATCAGTGAGGGACAGGGGGGAGTTGGTGAAAAACTGTTTTTT
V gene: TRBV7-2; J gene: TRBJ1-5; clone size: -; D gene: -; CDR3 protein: CASSLAGWGNQPQHF; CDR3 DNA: TGTGCCAGCAGCTTAGCGGGGTGGGGGAATCAGCCCCAGCATTTT
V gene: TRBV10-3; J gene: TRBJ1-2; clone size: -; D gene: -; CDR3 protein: CALTSTGGGYTF; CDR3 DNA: TGTGCCCTAACCTCAACCGGCGGGGGCTACACCTTC
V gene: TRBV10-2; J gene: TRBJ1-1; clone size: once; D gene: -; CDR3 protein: CASSEKGRTEAFF; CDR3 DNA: TGCGCCAGCAGTGAAAAGGGGCGCACTGAAGCTTTCTTT
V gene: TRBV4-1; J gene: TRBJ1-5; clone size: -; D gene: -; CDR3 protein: CASSLQGMVDQPQHF; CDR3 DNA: TGCGCCAGCAGCCTCCAGGGGATGGTAGACCAGCCCCAGCATTTT
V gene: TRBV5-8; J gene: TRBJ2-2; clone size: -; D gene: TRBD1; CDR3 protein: CASSLDRGANTGELFF; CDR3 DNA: TGTGCCAGCAGCTTGGACAGGGGCGCGAACACCGGGGAGCTGTTTTTT
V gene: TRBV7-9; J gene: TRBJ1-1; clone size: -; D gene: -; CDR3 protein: CASSSSGGRLNTEAFF; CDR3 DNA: TGTGCCAGCAGCTCCAGCGGTGGGAGGTTGAACACTGAAGCTTTCTTT
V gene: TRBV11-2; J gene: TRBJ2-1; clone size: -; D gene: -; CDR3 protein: CASSLGSGPGNEQFF; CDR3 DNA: TGTGCCAGCAGCTTAGGATCAGGGCCGGGCAATGAGCAGTTCTTC
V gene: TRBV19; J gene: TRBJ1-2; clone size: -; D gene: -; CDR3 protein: CASRQGVYGYTF; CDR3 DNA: TGTGCCTCTCGTCAGGGAGTCTATGGCTACACCTTC
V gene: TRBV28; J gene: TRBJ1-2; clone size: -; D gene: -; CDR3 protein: CASSFGGGGEFGYTF; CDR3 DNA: TGTGCCAGCAGTTTTGGGGGAGGTGGCGAGTTTGGCTACACCTTC
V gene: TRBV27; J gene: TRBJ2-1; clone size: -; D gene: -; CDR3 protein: CASRTLGAVQQFF; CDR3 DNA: TGTGCCAGCAGGACCTTAGGGGCGGTGCAGCAGTTCTTC
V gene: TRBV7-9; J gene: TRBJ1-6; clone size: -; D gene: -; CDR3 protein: CASSFGGGASGSPLHF; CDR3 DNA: TGTGCCAGCAGCTTCGGGGGTGGGGCCAGCGGGTCACCCCTCCACTTT
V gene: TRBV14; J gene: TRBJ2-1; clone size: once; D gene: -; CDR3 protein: CARGRGGSDEQFF; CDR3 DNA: TGTGCCAGGGGGCGGGGCGGCTCGGATGAGCAGTTCTTC
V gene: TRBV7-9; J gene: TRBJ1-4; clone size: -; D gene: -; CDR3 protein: CASSEKGGEKLFF; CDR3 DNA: TGTGCCAGCAGCGAGAAGGGGGGTGAAAAACTGTTTTTT
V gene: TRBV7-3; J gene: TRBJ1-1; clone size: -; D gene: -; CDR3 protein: CASSLFGGTEAFF; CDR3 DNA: TGTGCCAGCAGCTTATTCGGGGGAACTGAAGCTTTCTTT
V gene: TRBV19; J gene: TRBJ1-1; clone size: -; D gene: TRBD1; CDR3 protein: CASSDRQGPMNTEAFF; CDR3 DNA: TGTGCCAGTAGCGACCGACAGGGGCCAATGAACACTGAAGCTTTCTTT
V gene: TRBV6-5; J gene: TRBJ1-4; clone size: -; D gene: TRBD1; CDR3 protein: CASSYGTGIREKLFF; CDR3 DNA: TGTGCCAGCAGTTACGGGACAGGGATTAGGGAAAAACTGTTTTTT
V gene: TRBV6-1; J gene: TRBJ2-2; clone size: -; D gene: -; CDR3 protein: CASHSRGNAGELFF; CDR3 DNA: TGTGCCAGCCACTCTCGGGGTAACGCCGGGGAGCTGTTTTTT
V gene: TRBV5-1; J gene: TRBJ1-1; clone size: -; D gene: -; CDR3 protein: CASSLDSGPEAFF; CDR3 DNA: TGCGCCAGCAGCTTGGACAGCGGACCTGAAGCTTTCTTT
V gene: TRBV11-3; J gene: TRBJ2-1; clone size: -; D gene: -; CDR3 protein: CASSPKGRAYNEQFF; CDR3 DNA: TGTGCCAGCAGCCCAAAGGGGCGGGCCTACAATGAGCAGTTCTTC
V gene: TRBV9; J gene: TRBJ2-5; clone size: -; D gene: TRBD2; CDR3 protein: CASSVVAGTETQYF; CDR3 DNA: TGTGCCAGCAGCGTAGTAGCGGGGACGGAGACCCAGTACTTC
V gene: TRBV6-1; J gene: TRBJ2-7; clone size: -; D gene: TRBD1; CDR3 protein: CASSPEGQVPYEQYF; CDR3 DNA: TGTGCCAGCAGCCCCGAAGGACAGGTCCCTTACGAGCAGTACTTC
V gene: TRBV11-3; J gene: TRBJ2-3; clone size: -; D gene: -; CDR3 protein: CASSLARRDIPPPDTQYF; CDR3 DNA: TGTGCCAGCAGCTTAGCCCGCCGGGACATCCCCCCGCCGGATACGCAGTATTTT
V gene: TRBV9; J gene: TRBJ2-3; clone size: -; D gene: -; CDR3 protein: CASSVGAGGTDTQYF; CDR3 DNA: TGTGCCAGCAGCGTCGGTGCTGGCGGTACAGATACGCAGTATTTT
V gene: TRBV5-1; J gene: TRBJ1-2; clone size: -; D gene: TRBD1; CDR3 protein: CASSGGGGYGYTF; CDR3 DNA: TGCGCCAGCAGCGGAGGGGGCGGCTATGGCTACACCTTC
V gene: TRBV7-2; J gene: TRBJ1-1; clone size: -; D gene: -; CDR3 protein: CASSAWTRNTEAFF; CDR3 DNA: TGTGCCAGCAGCGCCTGGACCAGAAACACTGAAGCTTTCTTT
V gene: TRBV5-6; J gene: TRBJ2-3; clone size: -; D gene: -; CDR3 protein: CASSSGDSITDTQYF; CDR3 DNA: TGTGCCAGCAGCTCGGGGGACTCGATCACAGATACGCAGTATTTT
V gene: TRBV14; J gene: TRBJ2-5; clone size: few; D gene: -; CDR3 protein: CASSQDITDPETQYF; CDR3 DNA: TGTGCCAGCAGCCAAGATATCACGGACCCGGAGACCCAGTACTTC
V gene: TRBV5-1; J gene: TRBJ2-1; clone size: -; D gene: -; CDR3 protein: CASSWSTGYNEQFF; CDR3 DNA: TGCGCCAGCAGCTGGAGTACAGGATACAATGAGCAGTTCTTC
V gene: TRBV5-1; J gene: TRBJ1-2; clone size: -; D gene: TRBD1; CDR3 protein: CASSLLSGGSGYTF; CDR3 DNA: TGCGCCAGCAGCTTACTTTCAGGGGGCTCTGGCTACACCTTC
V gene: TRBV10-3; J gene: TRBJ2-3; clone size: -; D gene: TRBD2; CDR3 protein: CAIASGVDDTQYF; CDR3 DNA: TGTGCCATTGCTAGCGGGGTCGACGATACGCAGTATTTT
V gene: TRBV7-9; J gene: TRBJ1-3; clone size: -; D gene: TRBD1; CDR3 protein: CASSPRTGPSSGNTIYF; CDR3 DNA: TGTGCCAGCAGCCCCCGGACAGGCCCGAGCTCTGGAAACACCATATATTTT
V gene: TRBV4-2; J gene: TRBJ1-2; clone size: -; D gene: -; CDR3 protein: CASSSGPGPTNYGYTF; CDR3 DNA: TGTGCCAGCAGCTCAGGGCCGGGACCTACTAACTATGGCTACACCTTC
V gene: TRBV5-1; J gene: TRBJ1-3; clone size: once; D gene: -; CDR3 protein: CASSLGQGIPGNTIYF; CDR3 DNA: TGCGCCAGCAGCTTGGGGCAGGGGATTCCTGGAAACACCATATATTTT
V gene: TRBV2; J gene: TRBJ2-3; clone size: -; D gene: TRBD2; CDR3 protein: CASSEGLAGAWDTQYF; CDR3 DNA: TGTGCCAGCAGTGAGGGACTAGCGGGGGCCTGGGATACGCAGTATTTT
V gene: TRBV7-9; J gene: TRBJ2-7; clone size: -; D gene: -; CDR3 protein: CASSSPPGTRPDEQYF; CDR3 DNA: TGTGCCAGCAGCTCCCCCCCCGGGACCAGACCGGACGAGCAGTACTTC